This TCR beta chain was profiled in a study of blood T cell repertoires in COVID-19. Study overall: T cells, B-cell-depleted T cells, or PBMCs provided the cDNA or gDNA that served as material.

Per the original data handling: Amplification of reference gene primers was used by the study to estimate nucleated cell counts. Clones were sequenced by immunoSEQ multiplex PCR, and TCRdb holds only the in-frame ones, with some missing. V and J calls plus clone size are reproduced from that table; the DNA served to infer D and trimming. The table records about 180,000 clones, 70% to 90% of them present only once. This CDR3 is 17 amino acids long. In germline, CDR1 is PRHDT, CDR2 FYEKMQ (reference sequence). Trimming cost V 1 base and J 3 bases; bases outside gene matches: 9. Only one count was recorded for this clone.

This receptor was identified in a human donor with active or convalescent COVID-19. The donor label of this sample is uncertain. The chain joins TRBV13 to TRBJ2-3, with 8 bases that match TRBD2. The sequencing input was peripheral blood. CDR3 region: CASSLDHGGAMTDTQYF. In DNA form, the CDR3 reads TGTGCCAGCAGCTTAGACCACGGGGGGGCCATGACAGATACGCAGTATTTT.